Each of the 26 T cell receptor beta chains below was sequenced from the same sample in a study of shared T cell receptors in the human thymus. Measured with immunoSEQ multiplex PCR; TCRdb has only the in-frame clones, and not every one. The repertoire holds over 650,000 clones, with over 75% as singletons. The same sample was also studied in work on human thymus T cells.

Sample: thymocytes. All receptors come from a boy under three years old with a congenital heart defect.

V is TRBV30 and J is TRBJ2-7, with 8 positions matching TRBD1. Germline V gene sequence: CDR1 GTSNPN, CDR2 SVGIG (reference sequence). The CDR3 totals 15 residues. The junction had 9 bases not matched to a gene; V was cut back by 0 bases and J by 5 bases. As DNA, the CDR3 is TGTGCCTGGAGTGTACAGGGACAGGCCCCCCACGAGCAGTACTTC. Translating gives CAWSVQGQAPHEQYF. The variable domain in full, completed from reference TRBV30 and TRBJ2-7, reads SQTIHQWPATLVQPVGSPLSLECTVEGTSNPNLYWYRQAAGRGLQLLFYSVGIGQISSEVPQNLSASRPQDRQFILSSKKLLLSDSGFYLCAWSVQGQAPHEQYFGPGTRLTVT.

V gene TRBV4-3 combines with J gene TRBJ2-2; 12 bases align to TRBD2. The CDR3 runs 16 residues. CDR1 is LGHNA and CDR2 is YSLEER in the germline V gene. V lost 4 bases to trimming and J lost 6 bases; unmatched junction nucleotides: 6. The CDR3 spells CASSPLGLAGSGELFF. CDR3 bases: TGCGCCAGCAGCCCGCTCGGACTAGCGGGGTCCGGGGAGCTGTTTTTT.

The V gene is TRBV4-1, the J gene TRBJ2-1; 11 bases agree with TRBD2. The germline V gene has CDR1 MGHRA and CDR2 YSYEKL. The J segment lost 2 bases and the V segment lost 1 base, leaving 13 bases of the junction unmatched. This CDR3 contains 20 residues. CDR3 DNA sequence: TGCGCCAGCAGCCAAGGATTACTAGCGGGGGCTTCCTCGACCTACAATGAGCAGTTCTTC. Its protein product is CASSQGLLAGASSTYNEQFF.

The chain combines TRBV5-6 with TRBJ2-1, with TRBD1 matching over 7 bases. V shed 4 bases and J 4 bases; nucleotides not matched to a gene: 11. Germline-derived CDR1 and CDR2 are SGHDT and YYEEEE. There are 16 residues in the CDR3. The CDR3 DNA is TGTGCCAGCAGCCCCCCGGGACAGCTACCTTACAATGAGCAGTTCTTC. It codes for CASSPPGQLPYNEQFF.

This clone has a single count. The sample contains more than one DNA sequence encoding this CDR3. J is TRBJ2-5 and V is TRBV4-2; D is possibly TRBD1 (6 bases). CDR1 LGHNA and CDR2 YNFKEQ come from the germline V gene. V lost 3 bases to trimming and J lost 2 bases, with 16 bases between them. This CDR3 has 16 amino acids. The CDR3 coding sequence is TGTGCCAGCAGCCATCAGACAGGACACCTTCAAGAGACCCAGTACTTC. It yields the protein CASSHQTGHLQETQYF.

The chain recombines TRBV5-4 with TRBJ2-1; 8 bases line up with TRBD2. The V gene's germline CDR1 is SGHNT and CDR2 YYREEE (reference sequence). The CDR3 loop spans 17 amino acids. J gave up 2 bases and V 4 bases, and 11 bases lay outside the gene matches. The CDR3 DNA follows: TGTGCCAGCAGCCATTTTAGCGGGACCCCACCCTACAATGAGCAGTTCTTC. Its protein is CASSHFSGTPPYNEQFF.

A remark on this clone: The same CDR3 can be traced to other DNA sequences in this sample. V usage is TRBV5-1 and J usage is TRBJ1-2; D is perhaps TRBD1 (5 bases). The germline CDR1 and CDR2 sequences are SGHRS and YFSETQ. With 4 bases removed from V and 0 bases from J, the gap between germline ends came to 10 bases. This CDR3 contains 14 residues. The CDR3 nucleotides read TGCGCCAGCAGCCTGACGACAGCTAACTATGGCTACACCTTC. It specifies CASSLTTANYGYTF.

The gene calls are TRBV9 and TRBJ1-2, with unresolved D. V was pared by 3 bases and J by 3 bases, with 9 bases between. CDR3 length equals 13 residues. Per the germline V gene, CDR1 is SGDLS and CDR2 is YYNGEE. CDR3 coding DNA: TGTGCCAGCAGCGCCGGGGTGCACTATGGCTACACCTTC. Its protein is CASSAGVHYGYTF.

The rearrangement uses TRBV4-1 and TRBJ2-2; D gene unclear. The V end was cut by 6 bases, the J end by 3 bases, with 23 bases between. Germline lookup yields CDR1 MGHRA and CDR2 YSYEKL. The CDR3 consists of 18 residues. The CDR3 region is CASRHTPGHKTHTGELFF. CDR3 sequence (DNA): TGCGCCAGCAGGCATACTCCGGGTCATAAAACCCACACCGGGGAGCTGTTTTTT.

The chain uses TRBV6-5 and TRBJ1-1; D remains unclear. The CDR3 covers 11 residues. Trimming pared 3 bases from V and 12 bases from J, leaving 11 bases between. In germline, CDR1 is MNHEY, CDR2 SVGAGI. In DNA form, the CDR3 reads TGTGCCAGCAGTTATTCGGGGATTACTTTCTTT. It yields the protein CASSYSGITFF.

V is TRBV7-6 and J is TRBJ1-1, with TRBD1 identical over 10 bases. Germline CDR1 and CDR2: SGHVS and FNYEAQ. The CDR3 has 14 amino acids. V shed 5 bases and J 3 bases; nucleotides not matched to a gene: 3. CDR3 sequence reads: CASSPGTGDTEAFF. The CDR3 DNA is TGTGCCAGCAGCCCGGGGACAGGGGACACTGAAGCTTTCTTT.

The chain joins TRBV18 to TRBJ1-1; tentative D call: TRBD1 (6 bases). From germline, CDR1 is KGHSH and CDR2 LQKENI. V shed 3 bases and J shed 4 bases, with 12 bases lying between them. This CDR3 is 14 amino acids long. CDR3 DNA: TGTGCCAGCTCACCCGCAGGGGCGGTCACTGAAGCTTTCTTT. Translated, it gives CASSPAGAVTEAFF.

V gene TRBV5-5 combines with J gene TRBJ2-5; TRBD1 matches at 7 bases. Germline V gives CDR1 SGHKS, CDR2 YYEKEE (reference sequence). The CDR3 runs 15 residues. Unmatched junction bases numbered 8, after V lost 3 bases and J lost 3 bases. This chain's CDR3 is CASSCFRTGEETQYF. In DNA form, the CDR3 reads TGTGCCAGCAGCTGTTTCAGGACAGGCGAAGAGACCCAGTACTTC. Supplemented by reference TRBV5-5 and TRBJ2-5, the full variable domain reads DAGVTQSPTHLIKTRGQQVTLRCSPISGHKSVSWYQQVLGQGPQFIFQYYEKEERGRGNFPDRFSARQFPNYSSELNVNALLLGDSALYLCASSCFRTGEETQYFGPGTRLLVL.

The chain uses TRBV7-2 and TRBJ1-1; 8 positions match TRBD1. Germline values: CDR1 SGHTA, CDR2 FQGNSA. The CDR3 covers 15 residues. After removal of 3 bases from V and 1 base from J, the junction contained 4 bases not matched to a gene. The CDR3 loop is CASSFYGTGNTEAFF. The CDR3 region has the DNA TGTGCCAGCAGCTTCTACGGGACAGGGAACACTGAAGCTTTCTTT. The full variable domain, its missing parts supplied by reference TRBV7-2 and TRBJ1-1, is GAGVSQSPSNKVTEKGKDVELRCDPISGHTALYWYRQSLGQGLEFLIYFQGNSAPDKSGLPSDRFSAERTGGSVSTLTIQRTQQEDSAVYLCASSFYGTGNTEAFFGQGTRLTVV.

The chain recombines TRBV20-1 with TRBJ1-1; D gene uncertain. V lost 3 bases and J 10 bases, leaving 6 bases between the germline ends. This CDR3 has 9 amino acids. Germline V lookup: CDR1 DFQATT, CDR2 SNEGSKA (reference sequence). The CDR3 protein is CSARAGAFF. CDR3 coding DNA: TGCAGTGCTAGGGCGGGAGCTTTCTTT.

This chain uses TRBV28 with TRBJ2-7; D possibly corresponds to TRBD2 (6 bases). V lost 6 bases to trimming and J lost 2 bases, with 11 bases between them. The CDR3 totals 13 residues. In germline, CDR1 is MDHEN, CDR2 SYDVKM. CDR3 sequence: CASSRLVPYEQYF. The CDR3 DNA follows: TGTGCCAGCAGCCGACTAGTACCCTACGAGCAGTACTTC.

This clone was seen once. The chain links TRBV12-5 to TRBJ1-6; weak D call: TRBD1 (5 bases). The CDR3 runs 18 residues. The ends were cut back, 6 bases at V and 1 base at J, with 19 bases in the middle. Germline V gene lookup returns CDR1 LGHNT and CDR2 FRNRAP. The CDR3 spells CASGVHRGGRSYNSPLHF. For the CDR3, the DNA is TGTGCTAGTGGAGTACACCGGGGGGGGAGGTCCTATAATTCACCCCTCCACTTT.

This chain uses TRBV28 with TRBJ1-5; D call uncertain. The V end lost 5 bases, the J end lost 5 bases, and 13 bases lay between the germline ends. CDR3 length equals 14 residues. Germline CDR1 is MDHEN and CDR2 is SYDVKM. The CDR3 nucleotides are TGTGCCAGCAGTCTTACCGCGGCGGATCAGCCCCAGCATTTT. This sequence encodes CASSLTAADQPQHF.

The chain employs TRBV4-1 and TRBJ2-7, with TRBD2 as a possible D gene (5 bases). Trimming removed 1 base at V and 2 bases at J, with 9 bases between. The CDR3 has 14 residues. The germline gives CDR1 MGHRA, CDR2 YSYEKL. CDR3 amino acids: CASSQVDFPYEQYF. The CDR3 DNA reads as TGCGCCAGCAGCCAAGTGGACTTCCCCTACGAGCAGTACTTC.

This chain joins TRBV5-1 and TRBJ2-1, with 10 bases lining up with TRBD2. Germline assignment: CDR1 SGHRS and CDR2 YFSETQ. CDR3 length equals 13 residues. Trimming removed 5 bases from V and 5 bases from J; junction bases left unmatched: 1. In nucleotides, the CDR3 is TGCGCCAGCAGGGGACTAGCGCACAATGAGCAGTTCTTC. It is translated as CASRGLAHNEQFF.

The chain has TRBV27 and TRBJ2-5; TRBD2 matches at 13 bases. The DNA matches TRBJ2-7 better at its end, which makes the J call doubtful. The CDR3 consists of 14 residues. Germline CDR1 is MNHEY and CDR2 is SMNVEV (reference sequence). The CDR3 reads CASLRTSGSFEQYF. CDR3 DNA: TGTGCCAGCTTAAGGACTAGCGGGAGTTTCGAGCAGTACTTC.

The CDR3 here is CSPQGPSETQYF. The CDR3 nucleotides read TGCAGCCCACAGGGACCTTCGGAGACCCAGTACTTC. This rearrangement joins TRBV29-1 to TRBJ2-5; tentative D call: TRBD1 (6 bases). In germline, CDR1 is SQVTM, CDR2 ANQGSEA. V lost 8 bases and J 5 bases, leaving 15 bases between the germline ends. This CDR3 has 12 amino acids.

On this clone: This CDR3 is also generated by other DNA sequences in the sample. The chain is built from TRBV28 and TRBJ1-2; D uncertain. V lost 3 bases, J lost 6 bases, and 8 bases lay in between. The CDR3 is made up of 12 amino acids. The V gene's germline CDR1 is MDHEN and CDR2 SYDVKM. CDR3 region: CASSLWTDGYTF. The CDR3 DNA reads TGTGCCAGCAGTTTGTGGACTGATGGCTACACCTTC.

The chain has TRBV10-3 and TRBJ2-5; D not certain. V was shortened by 3 bases and J by 3 bases, with 11 bases between the two germline ends. Germline CDR1 ENHRY, CDR2 SYGVKD. This CDR3 is 14 amino acids long. The CDR3 region has the DNA TGTGCCATCAGTGACCGAGCCCACGAAGAGACCCAGTACTTC. The encoded protein is CAISDRAHEETQYF.

CDR3 region: CASSPRQGGGTNNSPLHF. CDR3 nucleotides: TGTGCCAGCAGCCCCCGACAGGGGGGAGGGACTAATAATTCACCCCTCCACTTT. The rearrangement uses TRBV7-6 and TRBJ1-6; 9 nucleotides align to TRBD1. Germline V gene sequence: CDR1 SGHVS, CDR2 FNYEAQ. This CDR3 has 18 residues. The V segment lost 5 bases and the J segment 5 bases; nucleotides outside the gene matches: 13.

The V and J genes are TRBV28 and TRBJ2-3; 13 bases are a match to TRBD2. The CDR3 sequence is 16 residues long. CDR1 is MDHEN and CDR2 is SYDVKM in the germline V gene. V shed 5 bases and J 2 bases; nucleotides not matched to a gene: 4. The CDR3 DNA reads as TGTGCCAGCAGTCAGACTAGCGGGGGGCCCACAGATACGCAGTATTTT. Residues: CASSQTSGGPTDTQYF.